This TCR beta chain was documented in a study of CD8 T cells in Susac syndrome. General study points: It was acknowledged in the study that its TCR sequencing and HLA analysis involved a relatively small number of individuals.

An input of roughly 0.5 to 1 ug of RNA was subjected to reverse transcription using random hexamers. Amplification of TCR beta CDR3 was carried out by immunoSEQ multiplex PCR, which covered 54 Vbeta and 13 Jbeta segments. Via MiXCR, TCRdb re-called the immunoSEQ multiplex PCR reads, giving one row per CDR3 protein. Seen here are 100,000 to 150,000 distinct CDR3 sequences, approximately 96% observed once, and the top ten hold roughly 0.13%. With respect to this clonotype: Its antigen remains unknown.

TCR beta from blood CD8+ and CD4+ T cells was sequenced. Sequenced: CD4+ T cells from PBMCs. The receptor was derived from a human donor with Susac syndrome.

The CDR3: CASSQERQEPSYEQYF. The DNA for the CDR3 is TGTGCCAGCAGCCAAGAGCGGCAGGAACCCTCCTACGAGCAGTACTTC. This chain uses TRBV4-2 with TRBJ2-7; no clear D. CDR1 is LGHNA and CDR2 is YNFKEQ in the germline V gene. There are 16 residues in the CDR3. V gave up 0 bases and J gave up 0 bases, with 12 bases separating them.